The entry that follows covers one T cell receptor beta chain sequence. Each CDR3 protein is one row after TCRdb ran MiXCR on the reads. In the table there are 300,000 to 450,000 distinct CDR3 sequences, about a sixth of which are singletons. The CDR3 extends over 15 amino acids. Germline V gene data show CDR1 as DFQATT and CDR2 as SNEGSKA (reference sequence). The J segment lost 5 bases and the V segment lost 6 bases, leaving 10 bases of the junction unmatched. The data derive from a study of T cell repertoires in cytomegalovirus infection. This rearrangement joins TRBV20-1 to TRBJ2-1; 10 positions match TRBD2. The sample was PBMCs. The clonotype originates from a human donor in good health (CMV status not recorded). Some clones in this sample may be carry-over from other donors' samples. The CDR3, as DNA: TGCAGTGCAGGCCCCCTAGCGGGAGCCCACAATGAGCAGTTCTTC. Translation gives CSAGPLAGAHNEQFF.